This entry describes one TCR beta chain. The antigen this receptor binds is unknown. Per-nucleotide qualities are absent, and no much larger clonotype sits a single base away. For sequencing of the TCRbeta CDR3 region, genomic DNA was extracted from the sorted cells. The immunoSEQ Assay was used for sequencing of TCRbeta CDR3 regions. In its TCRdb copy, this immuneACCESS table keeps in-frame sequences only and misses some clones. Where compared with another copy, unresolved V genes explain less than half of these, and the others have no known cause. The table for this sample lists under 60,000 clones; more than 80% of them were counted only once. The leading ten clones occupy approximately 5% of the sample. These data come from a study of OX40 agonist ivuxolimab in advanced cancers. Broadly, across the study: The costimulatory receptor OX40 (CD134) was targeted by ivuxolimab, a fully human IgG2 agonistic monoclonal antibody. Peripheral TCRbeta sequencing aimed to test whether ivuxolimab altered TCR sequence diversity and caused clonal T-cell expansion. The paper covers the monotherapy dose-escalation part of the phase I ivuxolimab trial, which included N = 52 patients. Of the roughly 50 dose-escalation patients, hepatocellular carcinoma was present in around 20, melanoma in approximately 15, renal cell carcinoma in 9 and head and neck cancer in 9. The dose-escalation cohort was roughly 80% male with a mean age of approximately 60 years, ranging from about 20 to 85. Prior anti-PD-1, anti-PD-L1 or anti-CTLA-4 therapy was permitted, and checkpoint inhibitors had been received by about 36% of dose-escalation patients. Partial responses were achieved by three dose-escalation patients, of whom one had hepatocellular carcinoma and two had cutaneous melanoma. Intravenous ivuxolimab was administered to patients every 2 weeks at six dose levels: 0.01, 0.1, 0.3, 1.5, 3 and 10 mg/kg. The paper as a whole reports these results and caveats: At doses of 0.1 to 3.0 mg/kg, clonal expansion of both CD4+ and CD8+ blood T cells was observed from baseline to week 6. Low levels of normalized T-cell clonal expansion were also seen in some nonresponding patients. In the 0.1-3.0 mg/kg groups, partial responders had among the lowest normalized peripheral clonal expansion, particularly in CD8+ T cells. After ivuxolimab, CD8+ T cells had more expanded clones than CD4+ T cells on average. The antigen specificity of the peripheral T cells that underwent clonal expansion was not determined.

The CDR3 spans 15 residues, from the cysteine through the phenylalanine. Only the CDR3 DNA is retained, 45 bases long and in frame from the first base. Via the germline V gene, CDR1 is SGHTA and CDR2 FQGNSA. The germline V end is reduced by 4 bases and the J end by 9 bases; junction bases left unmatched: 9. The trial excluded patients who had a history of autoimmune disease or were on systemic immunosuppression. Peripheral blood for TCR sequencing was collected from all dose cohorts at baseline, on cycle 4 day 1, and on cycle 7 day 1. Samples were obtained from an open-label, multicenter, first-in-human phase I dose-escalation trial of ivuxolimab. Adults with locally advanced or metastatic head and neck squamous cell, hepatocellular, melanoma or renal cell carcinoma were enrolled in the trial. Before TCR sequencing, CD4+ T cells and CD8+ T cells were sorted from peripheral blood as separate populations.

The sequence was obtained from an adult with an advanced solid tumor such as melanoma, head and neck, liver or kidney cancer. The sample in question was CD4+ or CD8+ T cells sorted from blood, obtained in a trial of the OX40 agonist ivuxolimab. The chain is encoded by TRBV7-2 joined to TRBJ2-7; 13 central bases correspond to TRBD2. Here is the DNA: TGTGCCAGCAGCTCCAGGACTAGCGGGAGTCTGGTGCAGTACTTC. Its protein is CASSSRTSGSLVQYF.